In its sample, the clone carrying this T cell receptor beta chain was seen a few times. Its antigen is currently unknown. The record originates from a study of T cells in Graves' hyperthyroidism and ophthalmopathy. Each ophthalmopathy patient scored at least 3 on the Clinical Activity Score and at least 4 on NOSPECS grade, with duration under 3 months. Uncontrolled infection, other autoimmune disease, pregnancy or lactation disqualified patients from enrolment. Trimming at V came to 0 bases and at J to 3 bases, leaving 6 bases not matched to a gene. The CDR3 is 16 amino acids. From germline, CDR1 is SGHKS and CDR2 YYEKEE (reference sequence). Amplification of TCR beta CDR3 regions used RNA as the template. The TCR CDR3 first-round RT-PCR relied on the HTBI primer set. TCRdb reprocessed the multiplex PCR reads with MiXCR, giving one entry per CDR3 protein. Among about 250,000 distinct CDR3 sequences, about 20% were seen once, and the ten largest hold about 60%.

Study-level points and caveats: Ophthalmopathy onset followed model prediction by a median roughly 6.5 months.

The sequence derives from a man between 25 and 39 years old with Graves' ophthalmopathy. Sequenced sample: blood. This chain links TRBV5-5 with TRBJ2-1; 7 positions agree with TRBD1. The CDR3 region is CASSLAVDRYYNEQFF. CDR3 nucleotides: TGTGCCAGCAGCTTGGCCGTGGACAGGTACTACAATGAGCAGTTCTTC.